These T cell receptor beta chains were read from a single sample in a study of blood T cells in healthy people across ages. TCRdb reprocessed the 5' RACE reads with MiXCR, giving one entry per CDR3 protein. This repertoire shows around 800,000 distinct CDR3 sequences, 40% to 65% found once; its top ten account for around 40%. The sample consisted of blood. The receptors shown here come from a man aged 80 or over in good health. Both conserved end residues are part of each CDR3. The order of the fields is clone size, D gene, CDR3 length, V gene, J gene, CDR3 protein, CDR3 DNA. A D gene is named only where the DNA matches it firmly. Part of the rows lack a size; the others show once, few, many or a class for expanded clones.

>few|.|14|TRBV7-2|TRBJ2-4
CASSPRGAKNIQYF
TGTGCCAGCAGCCCCCGGGGGGCCAAAAACATTCAGTACTTC
>.|TRBD2|15|TRBV20-1|TRBJ2-7
CSARDRASGRYEQYF
TGCAGTGCTAGAGATAGGGCTAGCGGGAGATACGAGCAGTACTTC
>.|TRBD1|15|TRBV7-2|TRBJ2-1
CASSSGQGFVYEQFF
TGTGCCAGCAGCTCAGGACAGGGTTTTGTCTATGAGCAGTTCTTC
>.|.|15|TRBV14|TRBJ2-3
CASRLSRSSTDTQYF
TGTGCCAGCAGACTCTCTAGGTCTAGCACAGATACGCAGTATTTT
>few|TRBD2|17|TRBV11-2|TRBJ2-3
CASSLGTSGSMDRYAYF
TGTGCCAGCAGCTTAGGCACTAGCGGGAGCATGGACAGATACGCGTATTTT
>.|.|14|TRBV6-2/TRBV6-3|TRBJ2-7
CASGALVGPWEQYF
TGTGCCAGCGGGGCCTTGGTAGGCCCATGGGAGCAGTACTTC
>.|TRBD2|15|TRBV5-1|TRBJ2-7
CASSFKASGDYEQYF
TGCGCCAGCAGCTTTAAGGCTAGCGGGGACTACGAGCAGTACTTC
>.|.|13|TRBV6-1|TRBJ2-5
CASGGRDEETQYF
TGTGCCAGCGGGGGACGGGACGAAGAGACCCAGTACTTC
>.|TRBD2|15|TRBV2|TRBJ2-1
CASSEMGLAVNEQFF
TGTGCCAGCAGTGAAATGGGACTAGCTGTAAATGAGCAGTTCTTC
>.|TRBD2|16|TRBV3-1|TRBJ2-3
CASSQGIAGETDTQYF
TGTGCCAGCAGCCAAGGGATAGCGGGAGAAACAGATACGCAGTATTTT
>.|.|13|TRBV20-1|TRBJ2-1
CSAGPGLNNEQFF
TGCAGTGCTGGTCCGGGACTCAACAATGAGCAGTTCTTC
>few|.|14|TRBV3-1|TRBJ2-5
CASILTGRVETQYF
TGTGCCAGCATCTTGACAGGGAGGGTAGAGACCCAGTACTTC
>.|.|13|TRBV15|TRBJ2-1
CATSPGTYNEQFF
TGTGCCACCAGCCCCGGGACCTACAATGAGCAGTTCTTC
>few|.|15|TRBV4-1|TRBJ2-5
CASSQEGVGTKTQYF
TGCGCCAGCAGCCAAGAGGGGGTAGGGACCAAGACCCAGTACTTC
>.|.|15|TRBV28|TRBJ2-7
CASSRPAQKSYEQYF
TGTGCCAGCAGCCGGCCGGCTCAAAAGTCCTACGAGCAGTACTTC
>once|.|15|TRBV12-3/TRBV12-4|TRBJ2-5
CASSLAGNLQETQYF
TGTGCCAGCAGTTTAGCTGGAAATCTACAAGAGACCCAGTACTTC
>few|.|16|TRBV27|TRBJ2-7
CASSIQTVKGTGEQYF
TGTGCCAGCAGTATCCAGACAGTTAAGGGAACTGGGGAGCAGTACTTC
>few|.|12|TRBV20-1|TRBJ2-7
CSASALMDEQYF
TGCAGTGCAAGTGCCCTAATGGACGAGCAGTACTTC
>few|TRBD1|17|TRBV20-1|TRBJ1-2
CSARHTGTGVSNYGYTF
TGCAGTGCTAGGCATACCGGGACAGGGGTCTCTAACTATGGCTACACCTTC
>.|.|13|TRBV3-1|TRBJ2-7
CASSQDGVSEQYF
TGTGCCAGCAGCCAAGATGGGGTCTCCGAGCAGTACTTC
>.|.|13|TRBV6-2/TRBV6-3|TRBJ2-7
CASSYSWTYEQYF
TGTGCCAGCAGTTACTCGTGGACCTACGAGCAGTACTTC
>.|TRBD2|15|TRBV3-1|TRBJ2-5
CASSPGLAGEETQYF
TGTGCCAGCAGCCCGGGACTAGCGGGAGAAGAGACCCAGTACTTC
>.|TRBD1|15|TRBV12-3/TRBV12-4|TRBJ2-5
CASSPTGLAQETQYF
TGTGCCAGCAGCCCGACAGGGCTGGCGCAAGAGACCCAGTACTTT
>.|TRBD2|16|TRBV27|TRBJ2-1
CASSLPGLAGLNEQFF
TGTGCCAGCAGCTTACCGGGACTAGCGGGTCTCAATGAGCAGTTCTTC
>.|.|14|TRBV29-1|TRBJ2-7
CSVVSGLRPYEQYF
TGCAGCGTTGTGAGCGGTTTACGCCCCTACGAGCAGTACTTC
>few|.|16|TRBV10-1|TRBJ2-4
CASSESTILAKNIQYF
TGCGCCAGCAGTGAGTCGACCATCTTAGCCAAAAACATTCAGTACTTC
>.|.|18|TRBV6-2/TRBV6-3|TRBJ2-1
CASSYSLQRTNSYNEQFF
TGTGCCAGCAGTTACTCTTTGCAGCGGACCAACTCCTACAATGAGCAGTTCTTC
>few|TRBD1|13|TRBV20-1|TRBJ1-5
CSAAQGADQPQHF
TGCAGTGCCGCCCAGGGGGCCGATCAGCCCCAGCATTTT
>few|.|16|TRBV4-1|TRBJ2-7
CASSPFPAGRPYEQYF
TGCGCCAGCAGCCCCTTCCCCGCGGGAAGGCCCTACGAGCAGTACTTC
>.|.|15|TRBV18|TRBJ1-5
CASSPERGSNQPQHF
TGTGCCAGCTCACCAGAAAGGGGGAGCAATCAGCCCCAGCATTTT
>many|TRBD2|14|TRBV25-1|TRBJ2-7
CASSVLAGVGEQYF
TGTGCCAGCAGTGTGCTAGCGGGAGTCGGGGAGCAGTACTTC
>many|.|11|TRBV2|TRBJ2-7
CASSPFYEQYF
TGTGCCAGCAGCCCCTTTTACGAGCAGTACTTC
>.|TRBD2|13|TRBV7-9|TRBJ2-1
CAAWTSAYNEQFF
TGTGCCGCCTGGACTAGCGCTTACAATGAGCAGTTCTTC
>.|.|16|TRBV4-1|TRBJ2-5
CASSQDSGPGQETQYF
TGCGCCAGCAGCCAAGATTCCGGACCAGGCCAAGAGACCCAGTACTTC
>few|.|13|TRBV20-1|TRBJ2-3
CSARGSTRDTQYF
TGCAGTGCTCGGGGCTCGACGAGGGATACGCAGTATTTT
>few|TRBD1|14|TRBV9|TRBJ1-2
CASSATGQGYGYTF
TGTGCCAGCAGCGCCACGGGACAGGGGTATGGCTACACCTTC
>.|.|15|TRBV11-2|TRBJ1-2
CASSLYGTVNYGYTF
TGTGCCAGCAGCTTATACGGGACGGTTAACTATGGCTACACCTTC
>.|TRBD1|19|TRBV3-1|TRBJ2-6
CASSLLTGATRSGANVPTF
TGTGCCAGCAGCCTCTTGACAGGGGCAACCAGGTCTGGGGCCAACGTCCCGACTTTC